This TCR beta chain is from a study of early T cells in non-severe SARS-CoV-2 infection. In the study overall: Bulk RNA isolated from unsorted whole blood underwent sequencing; chains were not paired. Study-level points and caveats: Anti-spike CD8 specificities were favored by VDJdb matching, whose results missed private and CD4 specificities.

Individual cDNA molecules each received unique molecular identifiers attached to them. TCRdb called the 5' RACE reads again in MiXCR, with one record for every CDR3 protein. In the table there are around 55,000 distinct CDR3 sequences, about 15% of which are singletons. The length of the CDR3 is 13 residues. V gave up 0 bases and J gave up 4 bases, with 4 bases separating them. Germline V CDR1 and CDR2: KGHSH, LQKENI. In its sample, this clonotype was seen many times. As yet, its antigen is unknown. The source of this sequence is an adult who was a healthcare worker with PCR-confirmed SARS-CoV-2 infection or an uninfected control (not recorded which). This specimen was whole blood, taken at baseline. This chain links TRBV18 with TRBJ2-1; D ambiguous. The CDR3 loop is CASSPPSYNEQFF. The CDR3 nucleotides are TGTGCCAGCTCACCACCATCGTACAATGAGCAGTTCTTC.